The 9 T cell receptor beta chains below all came from one sample that was sequenced in a study of T cells after yellow fever vaccination. MiXCR was run by TCRdb on the 5' RACE reads, yielding one entry per CDR3 protein. Of tens of thousands of distinct CDR3 sequences in the sample, 7.5% to 9% were seen once. Sample: CD8+ T cells sorted from PBMCs, taken on the day of the yellow fever booster vaccination. The receptors stem from a man aged 25-45 years who received the YFV17D yellow fever vaccine.

This clonotype was counted only a few times. V gene TRBV20-1 combines with J gene TRBJ2-1, with D unresolved. Germline V CDR1 and CDR2: DFQATT, SNEGSKA (reference sequence). Trimming took 0 bases from V and 7 from J, leaving 19 bases between them. This CDR3 contains 16 residues. Written as DNA, the CDR3 is TGCAGTGCTAGAGATCATAACCGTGGCTTACTAAATGAGCAGTTCTTC. Its translation: CSARDHNRGLLNEQFF.

The chain has TRBV7-8 and TRBJ2-1; 11 nucleotides match TRBD2. CDR1 and CDR2 (germline): SGHVS, FQNEAQ. The CDR3 runs 16 residues. The V and J ends lost 5 bases and 3 bases, in that order; junction bases with no gene match: 6. The CDR3 loop is CASSLLAGAVYNEQFF. The CDR3 DNA reads TGTGCCAGCAGCCTACTAGCGGGAGCGGTCTACAATGAGCAGTTCTTC.

At least ten counts were recorded for this clonotype. The chain joins TRBV12-3 or TRBV12-4 to TRBJ2-7; no clear D gene. The CDR3 spans 15 residues. Trimming removed 6 bases at V and 2 bases at J, with 17 bases between. In nucleotides, the CDR3 is TGTGCCAGCAGGCTCTCATCTCTGGGCGCCTACGAGCAGTACTTC. It encodes CASRLSSLGAYEQYF.

The table lists this clonotype with many counts. The chain is built from TRBV5-1 and TRBJ1-1; the match to TRBD1 covers 8 bases. Trimming took 0 bases from V and 3 from J; bases not matched to a gene: 1. Per germline, CDR1 SGHRS and CDR2 YFSETQ. The CDR3 is made up of 14 amino acids. The CDR3 reads CASSLATGDTEAFF. In nucleotides, the CDR3 is TGCGCCAGCAGCTTGGCGACAGGGGACACTGAAGCTTTCTTT.

The chain uses TRBV27 and TRBJ2-7, with 10 bases fitting TRBD1. The germline V gene encodes CDR1 MNHEY and CDR2 SMNVEV (reference sequence). With V trimmed by 8 bases and J by 2 bases, 0 bases remained unmatched. This CDR3 spans 12 amino acids. This CDR3 is CASGQGAYEQYF. The CDR3 bases are TGTGCCAGCGGACAGGGGGCCTACGAGCAGTACTTC.

The DNA for the CDR3 is TGTGCCACCAGCAGACCCGAGCGGGACGCGCAGTATTTT. Amino acid sequence: CATSRPERDAQYF. The genes are TRBV15 and TRBJ2-3; 7 bases align to TRBD2. Germline V gene data show CDR1 as LNHNV and CDR2 as YYDKDF (reference sequence). V was clipped by 2 bases and J by 10 bases; unmatched bases: 6. The CDR3 is made up of 13 amino acids.

The DNA of the CDR3 is TGTGCCAGCAAAGTGGGAGACTCCTACGAGCAGTACTTC. This sequence encodes CASKVGDSYEQYF. The chain joins TRBV25-1 to TRBJ2-7; possibly TRBD2 for D (5 bases). The V gene's germline CDR1 is MGHDK and CDR2 SYGVNS. The CDR3 loop spans 13 amino acids. Trimming stripped 7 bases from V and 0 bases from J, with 10 bases between.

A few counts support this clonotype. The rearrangement joins TRBV5-4 to TRBJ2-1; D is uncertain. The CDR3 contains 15 residues. Between the trimmed V and J ends, which lost 0 bases and 8 bases, there was a span of 15 bases. Germline-derived CDR1 and CDR2 are SGHNT and YYREEE (reference sequence). The CDR3 bases are TGTGCCAGCAGCTTGGCCGGAGAGAAGTGGCATGAGCAGTTCTTC. The encoded protein is CASSLAGEKWHEQFF.

The CDR3 reads CASSEKGGRSPFTDTQYF. CDR3 in DNA: TGTGCCAGCAGCGAAAAGGGGGGCAGGTCTCCTTTCACAGATACGCAGTATTTT. The chain recombines TRBV11-2 with TRBJ2-3; tentatively, D is TRBD1 or TRBD2 (6 bases each). Deletions cut 5 bases from V and 2 bases from J, with 23 bases between. This CDR3 has 18 residues. Germline CDR1 reads SGHAT; CDR2 reads FQNNGV.